These 27 T cell receptor beta chains share one sample of origin, sequenced in a study of shared clonotypes between healthy human individuals. The table came from immunoSEQ multiplex PCR; TCRdb's copy has only in-frame clones and leaves some out. The data show around 2,000,000 clones, around 95% seen once. The specimen sequenced was naive CD4+ T cells sorted from blood. Described subset: CD45RA+ positively selected. The receptors were sampled from a man between 18 and 29 years old in good health.

This clone has only one observation. V gene TRBV7-9 combines with J gene TRBJ1-2, with D perhaps matching TRBD1 (5 bases). CDR1 is SEHNR and CDR2 is FQNEAQ in the germline V gene (reference sequence). CDR3 length equals 15 residues. The V and J ends lost 1 base and 6 bases respectively, with 15 bases between them. The CDR3 region has the DNA TGTGCCAGCAGCTTAGGCGACAGTGTAGGGAATGGCTACACCTTC. It is translated as CASSLGDSVGNGYTF.

The DNA of the CDR3 is TGTGCCAGCAGTTTCTACGGCGGGGGATTATACGAGCAGTACTTC. Translating gives CASSFYGGGLYEQYF. The rearrangement uses TRBV28 and TRBJ2-7; 7 bases are a match to TRBD2. CDR3 length equals 15 residues. V shed 3 bases, J shed 4 bases, and the junction held 9 bases outside the gene matches. Germline lookup yields CDR1 MDHEN and CDR2 SYDVKM.

The gene calls are TRBV5-1 and TRBJ2-1, with 9 bases matching TRBD1. Germline CDR1 and CDR2: SGHRS and YFSETQ. The V and J ends lost 3 bases and 5 bases, in that order; junction bases with no gene match: 6. This CDR3 is 15 amino acids long. CDR3 in DNA: TGCGCCAGCAGCTCCGGGGACAGGGACCACAATGAGCAGTTCTTC. Its protein is CASSSGDRDHNEQFF. Supplemented by reference TRBV5-1 and TRBJ2-1, the full variable domain reads KAGVTQTPRYLIKTRGQQVTLSCSPISGHRSVSWYQQTPGQGLQFLFEYFSETQRNKGNFPGRFSGRQFSNSRSEMNVSTLELGDSALYLCASSSGDRDHNEQFFGPGTRLTVL.

This clone has a single count. The CDR3 loop reads CASSMAQGEGYEQYF. The CDR3, as DNA: TGTGCCAGTAGTATGGCACAGGGAGAAGGATACGAGCAGTACTTC. The chain carries TRBV19 and TRBJ2-7, with D perhaps TRBD1 (6 bases). Between the trimmed V and J ends, which lost 3 bases and 4 bases, there was a span of 16 bases. Per germline, CDR1 LNHDA and CDR2 SQIVND (reference sequence). CDR3 size: 15 residues. Variable domain in full (rest from reference TRBV19 and TRBJ2-7): DGGITQSPKYLFRKEGQNVTLSCEQNLNHDAMYWYRQDPGQGLRLIYYSQIVNDFQKGDIAEGYSVSREKKESFPLTVTSAQKNPTAFYLCASSMAQGEGYEQYFGPGTRLTVT.

The chain has TRBV7-9 and TRBJ2-7; D not certain. CDR3 length: 16 residues. CDR1 SEHNR and CDR2 FQNEAQ come from the germline V gene (reference sequence). V lost 1 base and J 2 bases, leaving 15 bases between the germline ends. The CDR3 bases are TGTGCCAGCAGCTTAGTACCCCCGACCCAAACCTACGAGCAGTACTTC. Translating it yields CASSLVPPTQTYEQYF. Supplemented by reference TRBV7-9 and TRBJ2-7, the full variable domain reads DTGVSQNPRHKITKRGQNVTFRCDPISEHNRLYWYRQTLGQGPEFLTYFQNEAQLEKSRLLSDRFSAERPKGSFSTLEIQRTEQGDSAMYLCASSLVPPTQTYEQYFGPGTRLTVT.

V and J are TRBV5-1 and TRBJ2-1, with D unresolved. CDR3 length equals 14 residues. The germline gives CDR1 SGHRS, CDR2 YFSETQ. V lost 0 bases, J lost 5 bases, and 9 bases lay in between. The CDR3 DNA follows: TGCGCCAGCAGCTTGGGGGCAAATCACAATGAGCAGTTCTTC. Amino acid sequence: CASSLGANHNEQFF. Full variable domain (missing parts from reference TRBV5-1 and TRBJ2-1): KAGVTQTPRYLIKTRGQQVTLSCSPISGHRSVSWYQQTPGQGLQFLFEYFSETQRNKGNFPGRFSGRQFSNSRSEMNVSTLELGDSALYLCASSLGANHNEQFFGPGTRLTVL.

This chain links TRBV29-1 with TRBJ2-1; D gene unclear. The germline V gene encodes CDR1 SQVTM and CDR2 ANQGSEA. With 4 bases removed from V and 4 bases from J, the gap between germline ends came to 8 bases. This CDR3 has 12 residues. The CDR3 spells CSVGSAYNEQFF. CDR3 DNA sequence: TGCAGCGTTGGGTCCGCATACAATGAGCAGTTCTTC.

As for this clone: The same CDR3 is also encoded by other DNA sequences in this sample. DNA for the CDR3: TGTGCCAGCAGTGAAATGGGGAACTATGGCTACACCTTC. Its protein is CASSEMGNYGYTF. V is TRBV6-1 and J is TRBJ1-2; D gene unclear. The CDR3 has 13 residues. V lost 2 bases to trimming and J lost 2 bases, with 6 bases between them. Germline assignment: CDR1 MNHNS and CDR2 SASEGT.

The table lists this clone with a count of one. The chain combines TRBV6-5 with TRBJ2-2; perhaps D is TRBD1 or TRBD2 (5 bases each). Between the trimmed V and J ends, which lost 6 bases and 1 base, there was a span of 12 bases. The CDR3 length is 15 residues. CDR1 and CDR2 from the germline V gene are MNHEY and SVGAGI. CDR3 loop: CASRTGTKNTGELFF. DNA of the CDR3: TGTGCCAGCAGAACCGGGACCAAGAACACCGGGGAGCTGTTTTTT.

The chain uses TRBV7-2 and TRBJ2-7, with 9 positions matching TRBD1. The CDR3 consists of 17 residues. Germline loops: CDR1 SGHTA, CDR2 FQGNSA. V lost 3 bases to trimming and J lost 3 bases; unmatched junction nucleotides: 12. The CDR3 DNA sequence: TGTGCCAGCAGCTTCCCCGGAGACAGGGGGAATTACTACGAGCAGTACTTC. Translation gives CASSFPGDRGNYYEQYF.

The chain employs TRBV5-6 and TRBJ2-7; perhaps TRBD1 as D (6 bases). The germline gives CDR1 SGHDT, CDR2 YYEEEE. V gave up 4 bases and J gave up 4 bases, with 12 bases separating them. The CDR3 length is 13 residues. The CDR3 region is CASSVLQGYEQYF. CDR3 bases: TGTGCCAGCAGCGTCTTACAGGGATACGAGCAGTACTTC.

The J gene is TRBJ1-1, the V gene TRBV19; D might be TRBD1 (6 bases). The CDR3 contains 15 residues. Germline assignment: CDR1 LNHDA and CDR2 SQIVND (reference sequence). V lost 6 bases, J lost 5 bases, and 19 bases lay in between. In DNA form, the CDR3 reads TGTGCCAGTAGCTCGATACAGGGTAGAGGGACTGAAGCTTTCTTT. It specifies CASSSIQGRGTEAFF.

The chain employs TRBV30 and TRBJ1-3, with unresolved D. V lost 2 bases and J lost 2, with 16 bases in between. The CDR3 is 16 amino acids. Germline-derived CDR1 and CDR2 are GTSNPN and SVGIG (reference sequence). The CDR3: CAWSTRAANTGNTIYF. The DNA of the CDR3 is TGTGCCTGGAGTACCCGGGCAGCGAATACTGGAAACACCATATATTTT.

This chain joins TRBV11-2 and TRBJ2-7, with D hard to call. The CDR3 runs 15 residues. In germline, CDR1 is SGHAT, CDR2 FQNNGV. Trimming took off 1 base at V and 4 bases at J, with 14 bases between the two ends. The CDR3 DNA reads TGTGCCAGCAGCTTAGGATGGGCTGAAGCTTACGAGCAGTACTTC. Amino acid sequence: CASSLGWAEAYEQYF.

CDR3 sequence (DNA): TGCGCCAGCAGACCTGACGGAACGAACACTGAAGCTTTCTTT. This sequence encodes CASRPDGTNTEAFF. The chain carries TRBV5-1 and TRBJ1-1; no firm D call. V was cut by 5 bases and J by 1 base, with 12 bases left in between. This CDR3 comprises 14 residues. CDR1 and CDR2 (germline): SGHRS, YFSETQ. The full variable domain, with the rest looked up from reference TRBV5-1 and TRBJ1-1, is KAGVTQTPRYLIKTRGQQVTLSCSPISGHRSVSWYQQTPGQGLQFLFEYFSETQRNKGNFPGRFSGRQFSNSRSEMNVSTLELGDSALYLCASRPDGTNTEAFFGQGTRLTVV.

V is TRBV27 and J is TRBJ2-7; TRBD2 agrees at 9 bases. CDR1 and CDR2 from the germline V gene are MNHEY and SMNVEV (reference sequence). The CDR3 is made up of 16 amino acids. The trim removed 2 bases at V and 6 bases at J, leaving 11 bases unmatched. The CDR3 is CASSLRLAGFPREQYF. The CDR3 DNA is TGTGCCAGCAGTTTAAGGCTAGCGGGGTTCCCCCGCGAGCAGTACTTC.

As to this clone: A much larger clone is a single base away; this may be a read error. The V gene is TRBV2, the J gene TRBJ1-1; tentative D call: TRBD1 (6 bases). The CDR3 consists of 15 residues. V shed 8 bases and J shed 1 base, with 17 bases lying between them. CDR1 and CDR2 (germline): SNHLY, FYNNEI. In nucleotides, the CDR3 is TGTGCCAGCGGCGCACAGGGAAAGAGGAACACTGAAGCTTTCTTT. Its translation: CASGAQGKRNTEAFF.

V is TRBV7-8 and J is TRBJ2-1, with 10 bases matching TRBD2. Germline V gene data show CDR1 as SGHVS and CDR2 as FQNEAQ. V lost 3 bases, J lost 4 bases, and 3 bases stayed unmatched. The CDR3 sequence is 15 residues long. CDR3 protein: CASSFPSGGYNEQFF. In DNA form, the CDR3 reads TGTGCCAGCAGCTTTCCTAGCGGGGGTTACAATGAGCAGTTCTTC.

V gene TRBV2 combines with J gene TRBJ2-3, with 9 bases fitting TRBD1. CDR1 and CDR2 from the germline V gene are SNHLY and FYNNEI. The CDR3 length is 14 residues. V shed 8 bases, J shed 1 base, and the junction held 4 bases outside the gene matches. The CDR3 nucleotides read TGTGCCAGCGACAGGGGGGTACGCACAGATACGCAGTATTTT. Its protein product is CASDRGVRTDTQYF.

This rearrangement joins TRBV2 to TRBJ1-6; D not resolved. The germline CDR1 and CDR2 sequences are SNHLY and FYNNEI. The CDR3 spans 16 residues. The V gene lost 0 bases and the J gene lost 6 bases, with 12 bases spanning the gap. The CDR3 bases are TGTGCCAGCAGTGAAGCTGGGCCGACGATTAATTCACCCCTCCACTTT. Translated, it gives CASSEAGPTINSPLHF.

This chain links TRBV7-2 with TRBJ2-7; TRBD2 aligns across 12 bases. Germline CDR1 reads SGHTA; CDR2 reads FQGNSA. This CDR3 is 14 amino acids long. V shed 6 bases and J 5 bases; nucleotides not matched to a gene: 5. CDR3 bases: TGTGCCAGCAGTCGACTAGCGGGAGTAGACGAGCAGTACTTC. Translated, it gives CASSRLAGVDEQYF.

V usage is TRBV7-9 and J usage is TRBJ2-6; no definite D call. The ends were cut back, 8 bases at V and 2 bases at J, with 10 bases in the middle. The CDR3 has 14 residues. The V gene's germline CDR1 is SEHNR and CDR2 FQNEAQ (reference sequence). Here the CDR3 DNA reads TGTGCCAGCTCTACCACTCCTGGGGCCAACGTCCTGACTTTC. It is translated as CASSTTPGANVLTF.

This chain joins TRBV10-2 and TRBJ1-4, with D tentatively TRBD1 (5 bases). CDR3 length equals 13 residues. V was shortened by 7 bases and J by 6 bases, with 12 bases between the two germline ends. From germline, CDR1 is WSHSY and CDR2 SAAADI. Written as DNA, the CDR3 is TGCGCCAGCAAAAGGGGCGCAGATGAAAAACTGTTTTTT. Protein product: CASKRGADEKLFF.

The CDR3: CASSRLDYNEQFF. Here the CDR3 DNA reads TGTGCCAGCTCACGGCTGGACTATAATGAGCAGTTCTTC. The chain is built from TRBV18 and TRBJ2-1, with a possible D match to TRBD2 (6 bases). CDR3 length: 13 residues. Germline lookup yields CDR1 KGHSH and CDR2 LQKENI. V shed 4 bases and J shed 7 bases, with 11 bases lying between them. Based on the CDR3 plus reference TRBV18 and TRBJ2-1, the full variable domain is NAGVMQNPRHLVRRRGQEARLRCSPMKGHSHVYWYRQLPEEGLKFMVYLQKENIIDESGMPKERFSAEFPKEGPSILRIQQVVRGDSAAYFCASSRLDYNEQFFGPGTRLTVL.

The chain carries TRBV7-3 and TRBJ1-1; no clear D. This CDR3 is 13 amino acids long. Germline loops: CDR1 SGHTA, CDR2 FQGTGA. Trimming cost V 1 base and J 2 bases, with 5 bases left between them. The CDR3 coding sequence is TGTGCCAGCAGCTTAAAACATAACACTGAAGCTTTCTTT. Protein sequence: CASSLKHNTEAFF.

V gene TRBV7-3 combines with J gene TRBJ1-1, with 7 bases fitting TRBD1. This CDR3 is built from 16 residues. V was pared by 4 bases and J by 1 base, with 9 bases of the junction left unmatched. From germline, CDR1 is SGHTA and CDR2 FQGTGA. DNA of the CDR3: TGTGCCAGCAGCTCCGCCACCGGGACAGCGAACACTGAAGCTTTCTTT. This codes for CASSSATGTANTEAFF.

The V call is TRBV11-2, the J call TRBJ1-4, with D possibly being TRBD1 (5 bases). The V end was cut by 5 bases, the J end by 0 bases, with 10 bases between. From germline, CDR1 is SGHAT and CDR2 FQNNGV. The CDR3 spans 15 residues. The CDR3 bases are TGTGCCAGCAGCGTCCGGGACGCAACTAATGAAAAACTGTTTTTT. The encoded protein is CASSVRDATNEKLFF.